This entry is about one TCR beta chain. Antigen: not known. Germline CDR1 and CDR2: ENHRY and SYGVKD. V was cut by 2 bases and J by 0 bases, with 8 bases left in between. The length of the CDR3 is 14 residues. The data originate from a study of T cell repertoires in cytomegalovirus infection. About the study: The study used recently identified HLA-C-restricted and well-studied HLA-B-restricted CMV epitopes. Study-level findings and limits: In two of eight donors, the top clonotype was HLA-C-restricted CMV-specific. CMV carriers having the relevant HLA were flagged by cumulative public TCR beta family frequency.

TCRdb ran MiXCR on the reads and lists one entry per CDR3 protein. Among around 100,000 distinct CDR3 sequences, over 40% were seen once, and the ten largest hold 65% to 75%. Sequenced here: CD8+ T cells from cultured PBMCs, sampled from culture after CMV antigen stimulation. The chain couples TRBV10-3 to TRBJ2-7; a weak D match, TRBD2 (7 bases). This receptor was obtained from a human donor in good health (CMV status not recorded). Some clones in this sample may be carry-over from other donors' samples. The CDR3 loop reads CAISEGGASYEQYF. Written as DNA, the CDR3 is TGTGCCATCAGTGAGGGGGGGGCCTCCTACGAGCAGTACTTC.